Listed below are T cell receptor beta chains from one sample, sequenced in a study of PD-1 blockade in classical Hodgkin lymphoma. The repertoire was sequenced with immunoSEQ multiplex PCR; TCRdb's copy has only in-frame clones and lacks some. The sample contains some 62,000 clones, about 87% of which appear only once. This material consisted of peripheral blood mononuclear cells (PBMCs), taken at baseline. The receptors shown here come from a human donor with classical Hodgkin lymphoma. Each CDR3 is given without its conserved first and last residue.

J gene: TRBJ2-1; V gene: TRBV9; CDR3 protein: ASSVEVNYNEQF
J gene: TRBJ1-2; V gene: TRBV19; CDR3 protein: ASSTNRGGYT
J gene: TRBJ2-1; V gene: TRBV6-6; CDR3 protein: AWGGSYNEQF
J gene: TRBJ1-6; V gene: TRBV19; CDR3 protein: ASALNLTPNNSPLH
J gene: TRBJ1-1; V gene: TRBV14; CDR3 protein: ASSQGDSPRSVAF
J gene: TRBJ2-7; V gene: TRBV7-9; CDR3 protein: ASSVGTGYEQY
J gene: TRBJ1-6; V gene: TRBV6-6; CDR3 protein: ASSRDTYNSPLH
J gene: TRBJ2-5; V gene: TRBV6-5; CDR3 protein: ASSYSGGEETQY
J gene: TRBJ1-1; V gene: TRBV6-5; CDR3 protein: ASSFNYGQGAEAF
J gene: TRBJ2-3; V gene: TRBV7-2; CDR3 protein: ASSLVAGSSTLNTQY
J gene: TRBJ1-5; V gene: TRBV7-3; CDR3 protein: ASSELGLQPQH
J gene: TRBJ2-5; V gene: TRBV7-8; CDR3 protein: ASSWGGGLQETQY
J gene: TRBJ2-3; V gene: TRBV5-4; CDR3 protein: ASSSQAGSSTDTQY
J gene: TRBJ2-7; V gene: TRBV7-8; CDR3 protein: ASSSQRWRPYEQY
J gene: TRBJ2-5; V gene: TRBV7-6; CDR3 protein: ASSLSVGAWAQY
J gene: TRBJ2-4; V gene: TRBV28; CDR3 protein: ASSLSGQGLAKNIQY
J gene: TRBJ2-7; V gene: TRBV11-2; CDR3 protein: ASSRLQGQSFYEQY
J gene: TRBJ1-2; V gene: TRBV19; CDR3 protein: ASTKGGLGYGYT
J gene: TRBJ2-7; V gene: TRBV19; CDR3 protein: ASSTIQGYEQY
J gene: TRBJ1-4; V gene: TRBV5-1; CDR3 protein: ASSLIPEGGEKLF
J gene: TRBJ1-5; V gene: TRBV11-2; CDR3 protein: ASSLDVSNQPQH
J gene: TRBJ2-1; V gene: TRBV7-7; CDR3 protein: ASSLGGVSYNEQF
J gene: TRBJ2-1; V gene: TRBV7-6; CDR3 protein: ASRKTSGGSSSYNEQF
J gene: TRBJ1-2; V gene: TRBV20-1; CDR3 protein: SVPGGVGYT
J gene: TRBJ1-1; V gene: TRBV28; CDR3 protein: ASSLYGSNTEAF
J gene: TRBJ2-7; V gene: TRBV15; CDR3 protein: ATSSHGQLEGYEQY
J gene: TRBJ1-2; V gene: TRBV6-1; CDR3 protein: ASKRSGTPYGYT
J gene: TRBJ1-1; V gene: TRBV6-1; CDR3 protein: AIIGVRNTEAF
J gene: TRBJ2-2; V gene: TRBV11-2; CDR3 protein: ASSLLDRVTGELF
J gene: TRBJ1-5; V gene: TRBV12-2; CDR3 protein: ASRLIRNQPQH
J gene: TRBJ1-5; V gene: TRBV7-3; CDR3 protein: ASSLNAEGPQH
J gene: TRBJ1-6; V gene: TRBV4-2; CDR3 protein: ASSQLTASPLH
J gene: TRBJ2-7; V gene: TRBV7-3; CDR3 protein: ASSLGGGPLSYEQY
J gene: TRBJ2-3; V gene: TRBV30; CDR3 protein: AWRMLAERTDTQY
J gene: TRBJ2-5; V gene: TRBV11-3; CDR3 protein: ASSLVPIEGPQAETQY
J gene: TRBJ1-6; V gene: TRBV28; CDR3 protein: ASSPPTGTNSPLH
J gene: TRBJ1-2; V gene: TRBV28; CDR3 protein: ASSLDRGYGYT
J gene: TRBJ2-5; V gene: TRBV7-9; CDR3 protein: ASSSSRRRTSGGGETQY
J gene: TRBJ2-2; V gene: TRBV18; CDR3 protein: ASPGTGRTGELF
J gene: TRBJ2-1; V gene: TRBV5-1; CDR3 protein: ASSVRTGANEQF
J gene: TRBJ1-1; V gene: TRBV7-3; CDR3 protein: ASSPADRSEAF
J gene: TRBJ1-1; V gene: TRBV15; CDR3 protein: ATSRGWGLNTEAF
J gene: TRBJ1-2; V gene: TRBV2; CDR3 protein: ASSEGSVLYGYT
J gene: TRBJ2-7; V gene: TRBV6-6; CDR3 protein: ASKLAGGTREQY
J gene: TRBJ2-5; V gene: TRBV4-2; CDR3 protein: ASSQKPPGGPETQY
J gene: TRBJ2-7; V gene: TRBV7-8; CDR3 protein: ASSFPGTINEQY
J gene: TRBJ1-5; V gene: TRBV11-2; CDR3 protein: ASSLGGRGWQPQH
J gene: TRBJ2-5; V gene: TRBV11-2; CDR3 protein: ASSLQGDVGQETQY
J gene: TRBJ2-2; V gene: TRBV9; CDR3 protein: ASSEGQGWAGELF
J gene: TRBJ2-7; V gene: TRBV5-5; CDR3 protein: ASSLGDGSYEQY
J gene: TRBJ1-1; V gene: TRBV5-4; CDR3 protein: ASSFLGGWGGQMNTEAF
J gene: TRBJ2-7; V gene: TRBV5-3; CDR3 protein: ARSCPTSRVYEQY
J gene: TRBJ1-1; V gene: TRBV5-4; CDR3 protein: ASSLGRGANTEAF
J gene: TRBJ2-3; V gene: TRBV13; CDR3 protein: ASRTRGGGSDTQY
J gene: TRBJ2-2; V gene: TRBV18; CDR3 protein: ASSPVIAEYTGELF